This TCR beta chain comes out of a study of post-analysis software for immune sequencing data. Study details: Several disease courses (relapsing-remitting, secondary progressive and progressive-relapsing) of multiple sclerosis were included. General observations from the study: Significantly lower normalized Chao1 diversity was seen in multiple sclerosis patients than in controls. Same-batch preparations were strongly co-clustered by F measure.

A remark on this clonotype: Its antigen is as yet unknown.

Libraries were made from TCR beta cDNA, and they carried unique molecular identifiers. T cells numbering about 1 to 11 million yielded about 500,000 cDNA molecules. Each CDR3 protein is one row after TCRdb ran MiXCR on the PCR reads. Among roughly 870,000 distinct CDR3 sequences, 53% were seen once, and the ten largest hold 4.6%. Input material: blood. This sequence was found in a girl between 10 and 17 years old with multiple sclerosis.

In DNA, the CDR3 is TGCGCCAGCAGCGCCGAGGAGCGGGGTATTGCCTATGGCTACACCTTC. Its translation is CASSAEERGIAYGYTF. The chain couples TRBV5-1 to TRBJ1-2; D is undetermined. The CDR3 sequence is 16 residues long. CDR1 is SGHRS and CDR2 is YFSETQ in the germline V gene. The V and J ends lost 4 bases and 4 bases respectively, with 20 bases between them.